Listed below are T cell receptor beta chains from one sample, sequenced in a study of shared clonotypes between healthy human individuals. Some clones are missing from TCRdb's copy, which holds only in-frame ones; the method was immunoSEQ multiplex PCR. The sample lists 2,500,000 or so clones, roughly 93% occurring once. Sequenced: naive CD4+ T cells from PBMCs. All receptors come from a man in his late teens or twenties in good health. Some clones in this sample may be carry-over from other donors' samples. Each CDR3 is given with its conserved first and last residue. D genes are given only for firm matches. Not all rows give a size; the values are once, few, many and, for expanded clones, a class.

j_call v_call clone_size d_call cdr3_aa cdr3_nt
TRBJ2-5 TRBV5-4 NA NA CASSRAQETQYF TGTGCCAGCAGTCGTGCCCAAGAGACCCAGTACTTC
TRBJ2-6 TRBV5-1 NA NA CASSVGSGANVLTF TGCGCCAGCAGCGTCGGCTCTGGGGCCAACGTCCTGACTTTC
TRBJ2-1 TRBV29-1 NA NA CSVDALTFGDEQFF TGCAGCGTTGACGCGCTCACCTTTGGGGATGAGCAGTTCTTC
TRBJ2-1 TRBV7-9 NA NA CASSAGTGGGSSYNEQFF TGTGCCAGCAGCGCCGGGACAGGCGGGGGTAGCTCCTACAATGAGCAGTTCTTC
TRBJ2-7 TRBV18 NA NA CASSPRSTLDAEQYF TGTGCCAGCTCACCCCGGTCTACCTTAGACGCCGAGCAGTACTTC
TRBJ2-7 TRBV5-4 NA TRBD2 CASSGSLSGSSYEQYF TGTGCCAGCAGCGGATCCCTTAGCGGGAGCTCCTACGAGCAGTACTTC
TRBJ2-2 TRBV2 NA NA CASSGSRGSTGELFF TGTGCCAGCAGTGGCAGCAGGGGAAGTACCGGGGAGCTGTTTTTT
TRBJ2-7 TRBV14 NA NA CANEFRTALSSYEQYF TGTGCCAACGAATTCCGGACAGCTTTGAGCTCCTACGAGCAGTACTTC
TRBJ1-2 TRBV28 NA NA CASSSIGDGYGYTF TGTGCCAGCAGTTCGATAGGGGATGGCTATGGCTACACCTTC
TRBJ1-5 TRBV28 NA TRBD1 CASIQTGSYSNQPQHF TGTGCCAGCATACAGACAGGGTCCTATAGCAATCAGCCCCAGCATTTT
TRBJ2-7 TRBV27 NA NA CASSLDGYYEQYF TGTGCCAGCAGTTTAGACGGATACTACGAGCAGTACTTC
TRBJ2-2 TRBV7-2 NA NA CASSLSGWRTGELFF TGTGCCAGCAGCTTGTCAGGTTGGCGGACCGGGGAGCTGTTTTTT
TRBJ1-2 TRBV5-1 NA NA CASSLTDDNYGYTF TGCGCCAGCAGCCTGACGGACGATAACTATGGCTACACCTTC
TRBJ2-7 TRBV21-1 few NA CASSKAPGTSGTTYEQYF TGTGCCAGCAGCAAGGCCCCAGGGACTAGCGGGACGACCTACGAGCAGTACTTC
TRBJ2-2 TRBV11-3 NA NA CASSLAGTQNTGELFF TGTGCCAGCAGCTTAGCGGGAACCCAAAACACCGGGGAGCTGTTTTTT
TRBJ2-6 TRBV14 NA NA CASSQKGGGVSGANVLTF TGTGCCAGCAGCCAGAAGGGGGGAGGCGTCTCTGGGGCCAACGTCCTGACTTTC
TRBJ1-1 TRBV6-5 NA NA CASSPQQADTEAFF TGTGCCAGCAGTCCTCAGCAGGCGGACACTGAAGCTTTCTTT
TRBJ1-1 TRBV7-2 NA NA CASSLRTNTEAFF TGTGCCAGCAGCTTACGGACGAACACTGAAGCTTTCTTT
TRBJ2-7 TRBV25-1 NA NA CASSDTGSSYEQYF TGTGCCAGCAGTGATACAGGAAGCTCCTACGAGCAGTACTTC
TRBJ2-7 TRBV7-2 NA TRBD1 CASSPRDSTYEQYF TGTGCCAGCAGCCCTCGGGACAGTACCTACGAGCAGTACTTC
TRBJ1-3 TRBV15 NA NA CATSRAGIESSGNTIYF TGTGCCACCAGCAGAGCGGGGATAGAATCCTCTGGAAACACCATATATTTT
TRBJ1-5 TRBV30 NA NA CAWSQGTRNQPQHF TGTGCCTGGAGCCAAGGGACCCGCAATCAGCCCCAGCATTTT
TRBJ2-7 TRBV18 NA NA CASSPPAAGARNEQYF TGTGCCAGCTCCCCCCCTGCGGCAGGCGCACGCAACGAGCAGTACTTC
TRBJ1-2 TRBV7-3 NA NA CASSLSGVSGYGYTF TGTGCCAGCAGCTTAAGTGGGGTGTCCGGCTATGGCTACACCTTC
TRBJ1-1 TRBV28 NA TRBD1 CASSTYPGTGMWGDTEAFF TGTGCCAGCAGTACCTACCCCGGGACAGGGATGTGGGGTGACACTGAAGCTTTCTTT
TRBJ2-1 TRBV7-2 NA NA CASSPWGNEQFF TGTGCCAGCAGCCCTTGGGGGAACGAGCAGTTCTTC
TRBJ2-7 TRBV6-1 NA NA CASSEVWGLSSYEQYF TGTGCCAGCAGTGAGGTTTGGGGGCTCAGCTCCTACGAGCAGTACTTC
TRBJ1-5 TRBV19 NA NA CASSIGRSNQPQHF TGTGCCAGTAGTATAGGCCGTAGCAATCAGCCCCAGCATTTT
TRBJ1-2 TRBV28 NA TRBD1 CASSAPGQGARGYTF TGTGCCAGCAGTGCCCCGGGACAGGGGGCGCGAGGCTACACCTTC